This TCR beta chain was retrieved from a study of T cells in Graves' hyperthyroidism and ophthalmopathy. Study results and limitations: Most expanded thyroid clonotypes above 0.001 also appeared in blood. Ophthalmopathy stood apart from stable hyperthyroidism in a 13 V-J model.

Trimming took 1 base from V and 10 from J, leaving 14 bases between them. Germline V gene sequence: CDR1 SGHVS, CDR2 FNYEAQ. CDR3 length: 15 residues. Amplification yielded TCR beta CDR3 regions, with RNA transcripts as the source. Primed by the HTBI set, a first-round RT-PCR was run on the TCR CDR3. TCRdb ran MiXCR on the multiplex PCR reads and lists one entry per CDR3 protein. Among roughly 500,000 distinct CDR3 sequences listed, 46% were seen once. For the diagnoses, clinical symptoms, serum thyroxine and TRAb, thyroid ultrasound and orbital computed tomography were used. Ten or more counts support this clonotype. Its specificity is not known.

This TCR derives from an adult woman with Graves' disease, either hyperthyroidism or ophthalmopathy (not recorded which). The specimen was peripheral blood or thyroid tissue (not recorded which). The chain combines TRBV7-6 with TRBJ1-6; possible D gene TRBD1, 5 bases. CDR3 loop: CASSLDAGIGSPLHF. Here the CDR3 DNA reads TGTGCCAGCAGCTTAGACGCAGGGATCGGCTCACCCCTCCACTTT.